The 5 T cell receptor beta chains reported below all come from one sample, sequenced in a study of T cells in Graves' hyperthyroidism and ophthalmopathy. TCR beta CDR3 regions were amplified from RNA. Researchers ran a first-round RT-PCR on the TCR CDR3 using the HTBI primer set. TCRdb re-called the multiplex PCR reads with MiXCR, one entry per CDR3 protein. Of under 400,000 distinct CDR3 sequences listed, around 25% are singletons. Sequencing was performed on blood. These receptors were obtained from a man aged 45-60 years with Graves' hyperthyroidism.

DNA for the CDR3: TGTGCCACCAGTGACAGAGGACAGGGGGCCAATCAGCCCCAGCATTTT. This sequence encodes CATSDRGQGANQPQHF. The chain carries TRBV24-1 and TRBJ1-5; 11 bases agree with TRBD1. The CDR3 totals 16 residues. V was clipped by 4 bases and J by 3 bases; unmatched bases: 4. In germline, CDR1 is KGHDR, CDR2 SFDVKD.

At least ten counts were recorded for this clonotype. The genes are TRBV13 and TRBJ2-7; TRBD1 is a possible D gene (6 bases). Looked up from germline, CDR1 is PRHDT and CDR2 is FYEKMQ (reference sequence). V lost 0 bases, J lost 3 bases, and 9 bases lay in between. This CDR3 has 14 residues. CDR3 nucleotide sequence: TGTGCCAGCAGCTTAGGACAGGGTGACTACGAGCAGTACTTC. This codes for CASSLGQGDYEQYF.

The V call is TRBV24-1, the J call TRBJ2-7; the D call may be TRBD1 or TRBD2 (5 bases each). Trimming cost V 3 bases and J 3 bases, with 14 bases left between them. The CDR3 totals 15 residues. Germline V lookup: CDR1 KGHDR, CDR2 SFDVKD. The CDR3 bases are TGTGCCACCAGTGATACTCCGGGACGGATCTACGAGCAGTACTTC. Protein product: CATSDTPGRIYEQYF.

There are many counts of this clonotype. This chain links TRBV12-3 or TRBV12-4 with TRBJ2-7; D is possibly TRBD2 (5 bases). V was cut by 3 bases and J by 3 bases, with 12 bases left in between. The CDR3 length is 14 residues. CDR3 nucleotides: TGTGCCAGCAGTTTCGAGGTCGCGGGCTACGAGCAGTACTTC. This translates into CASSFEVAGYEQYF.

This chain links TRBV19 with TRBJ1-5, with D unclear. The CDR3 totals 14 residues. CDR1 is LNHDA and CDR2 is SQIVND in the germline V gene (reference sequence). Trimming took 3 bases from V and 0 from J, leaving 6 bases between them. CDR3 loop: CASSILDSNQPQHF. The DNA of the CDR3 is TGTGCCAGTAGTATCTTGGATAGCAATCAGCCCCAGCATTTT.